The 16 T cell receptor beta chains listed next were all sequenced from one sample in a study of CD8+ T cells in alopecia areata. Extraction and reverse transcription of RNA yielded cDNA as the sequencing template. Libraries were prepared by immunoSEQ multiplex PCR; TCRdb keeps only in-frame clonotypes and omits some of them. This table holds around 150,000 clones, under 70% found once. Treatment here: oral pan-JAK inhibitor, 5-10 mg twice daily. This specimen was CD4+ T cells sorted from blood, taken at week 4, from a patient treated with tofacitinib. The receptors here all came from a human donor with alopecia areata.

In this sample, this clone turned up a few times. V usage is TRBV9 and J usage is TRBJ2-2; D is unresolved. V was shortened by 4 bases and J by 0 bases, with 7 bases between the two germline ends. The CDR3 spans 14 residues. CDR1 is SGDLS and CDR2 is YYNGEE in the germline V gene. CDR3 in amino acids: CASSPRTNTGELFF. For the CDR3, the DNA is TGTGCCAGCAGCCCCCGGACGAACACCGGGGAGCTGTTTTTT. Full variable domain (remainder filled in from reference TRBV9 and TRBJ2-2): DSGVTQTPKHLITATGQRVTLRCSPRSGDLSVYWYQQSLDQGLQFLIQYYNGEERAKGNILERFSAQQFPDLHSELNLSSLELGDSALYFCASSPRTNTGELFFGEGSRLTVL.

The V call is TRBV6-5, the J call TRBJ1-6; 8 bases are shared with TRBD1. Germline V gene data show CDR1 as MNHEY and CDR2 as SVGAGI. V lost 3 bases, J lost 9 bases, and 4 bases stayed unmatched. The CDR3 runs to 14 residues. CDR3 DNA: TGTGCCAGCAGTTATCAGACAGGGGCTTCACCCCTCCACTTT. Translating gives CASSYQTGASPLHF.

The chain links TRBV11-2 to TRBJ1-6; D is possibly TRBD1 (6 bases). Germline values: CDR1 SGHAT, CDR2 FQNNGV. The V end was cut by 1 base, the J end by 7 bases, with 14 bases between. The length of the CDR3 is 16 residues. CDR3 in amino acids: CASSLAPGGPNSPLHF. The CDR3 coding sequence is TGTGCCAGCAGCTTAGCCCCGGGGGGCCCGAATTCACCCCTCCACTTT.

This clone was seen a few times. The chain uses TRBV5-1 and TRBJ2-3; D is undetermined. Trimming stripped 5 bases from V and 2 bases from J, with 6 bases between. The CDR3 spans 12 residues. CDR1 SGHRS and CDR2 YFSETQ come from the germline V gene. CDR3: CASRKLTDTQYF. The CDR3, as DNA: TGCGCCAGCAGAAAACTCACAGATACGCAGTATTTT.

A few counts support this clone. The CDR3 nucleotides read TGCGCCAGCAGCTTATTCGCGGGACCCAATAATTCACCCCTCCACTTT. Its translation is CASSLFAGPNNSPLHF. The chain is built from TRBV4-1 and TRBJ1-6, with a tentative D call TRBD1 (5 bases). V shed 5 bases and J shed 5 bases, with 16 bases lying between them. Germline V gene lookup returns CDR1 MGHRA and CDR2 YSYEKL. This CDR3 is built from 16 residues.

This chain uses TRBV25-1 with TRBJ1-5; no firm D call. The CDR3 is 12 residues long. Germline V gene lookup returns CDR1 MGHDK and CDR2 SYGVNS. V was cut by 4 bases and J by 4 bases, with 5 bases left in between. The chain's CDR3 is CASSVSNQPQHF. DNA for the CDR3: TGTGCCAGCAGTGTCAGTAATCAGCCCCAGCATTTT.

This clone was recorded only once. The chain links TRBV6-5 to TRBJ2-1, with D perhaps TRBD2 (7 bases). Trimming cost V 2 bases and J 10 bases, with 18 bases left between them. CDR1 is MNHEY, CDR2 SVGAGI, per germline. The CDR3 is 15 residues long. The DNA for the CDR3 is TGTGCCAGCAGTTACCGTAATCCCGGGGGGCGGGAGCAGTTCTTC. This encodes CASSYRNPGGREQFF.

The V call is TRBV5-1, the J call TRBJ1-3; D not resolved. Germline CDR1 is SGHRS and CDR2 is YFSETQ. Trimming took 1 base from V and 4 from J, leaving 6 bases between them. This CDR3 has 13 amino acids. The CDR3 coding sequence is TGCGCCAGCAGCTTGTTCAGCGGAAACACCATATATTTT. This encodes CASSLFSGNTIYF.

The chain combines TRBV29-1 with TRBJ1-1; D may be TRBD1 (5 bases). CDR3 size: 12 residues. Trimming pared 5 bases from V and 4 bases from J, leaving 11 bases between. Per germline, CDR1 SQVTM and CDR2 ANQGSEA. The CDR3 loop is CSVWDGITEAFF. The CDR3 nucleotides are TGCAGCGTTTGGGACGGGATCACTGAAGCTTTCTTT. Drawing the rest from reference TRBV29-1 and TRBJ1-1, the complete variable domain is SAVISQKPSRDICQRGTSLTIQCQVDSQVTMMFWYRQQPGQSLTLIATANQGSEATYESGFVIDKFPISRPNLTFSTLTVSNMSPEDSSIYLCSVWDGITEAFFGQGTRLTVV.

The V and J genes are TRBV30 and TRBJ1-5; TRBD1 might be the D (6 bases). The V gene lost 2 bases and the J gene lost 7 bases, with 12 bases spanning the gap. The CDR3 is 13 amino acids. Germline V CDR1 and CDR2: GTSNPN, SVGIG (reference sequence). The CDR3 DNA reads as TGTGCCTGGAGTTCACAGGGAGTCCAGCCCCAGCATTTT. This sequence encodes CAWSSQGVQPQHF.

V usage is TRBV7-9 and J usage is TRBJ2-5; tentatively, D is TRBD2 (6 bases). Looked up from germline, CDR1 is SEHNR and CDR2 is FQNEAQ (reference sequence). Trimming left V 1 base short and J 5 bases short, with 8 bases between. This CDR3 region has 13 residues. CDR3 DNA: TGTGCCAGCAGCTTAGGGGGGGTGGAGACCCAGTACTTC. Its protein product is CASSLGGVETQYF.

The rearrangement joins TRBV2 to TRBJ2-5; D might be TRBD1 or TRBD2, each matching 5 bases. Germline V gene lookup returns CDR1 SNHLY and CDR2 FYNNEI. Deletions cut 2 bases from V and 7 bases from J, with 14 bases between. This CDR3 is built from 14 residues. The CDR3 reads CASSESRDVGTQYF. Written as DNA, the CDR3 is TGTGCCAGCAGTGAATCCAGGGACGTCGGGACCCAGTACTTC.

A single count supports this clone. The rearrangement joins TRBV5-4 to TRBJ2-2; TRBD1 matches at 9 bases. This CDR3 has 15 residues. J was trimmed by 3 bases and V by 4 bases; bases with no gene match: 4. Germline V gene data show CDR1 as SGHNT and CDR2 as YYREEE (reference sequence). CDR3 nucleotide sequence: TGTGCCAGCAGCACAAGGACAGGGGACACCGGGGAGCTGTTTTTT. Protein sequence: CASSTRTGDTGELFF.

The chain is built from TRBV29-1 and TRBJ2-3, with unresolved D. Germline assignment: CDR1 SQVTM and CDR2 ANQGSEA. This CDR3 is 12 amino acids long. Trimming took 2 bases from V and 6 from J, leaving 9 bases between them. CDR3 loop: CSVESHKDTQYF. For the CDR3, the DNA is TGCAGCGTTGAATCCCACAAGGATACGCAGTATTTT.

The CDR3 spells CSTATSVGQPQHF. The DNA for the CDR3 is TGCAGCACGGCAACCTCTGTGGGTCAGCCCCAGCATTTT. This chain links TRBV29-1 with TRBJ1-5; D is unclear. Trimming shortened V by 8 bases and J by 6 bases, and 17 bases separated the two germline ends. In germline, CDR1 is SQVTM, CDR2 ANQGSEA. The CDR3 covers 13 residues.

This clone was counted only a few times. This rearrangement joins TRBV29-1 to TRBJ2-1; TRBD1 might be the D (6 bases). Trimming removed 4 bases at V and 2 bases at J, with 6 bases between. This CDR3 comprises 12 residues. Germline-derived CDR1 and CDR2 are SQVTM and ANQGSEA. CDR3 DNA: TGCAGCGTTGGGACAGCCTACAATGAGCAGTTCTTC. Its translation is CSVGTAYNEQFF.